This TCR beta chain was recorded in a study of shared clonotypes between healthy human individuals. The CDR3 extends over 15 amino acids. Germline values: CDR1 SEHNR, CDR2 FQNEAQ (reference sequence). V shed 5 bases and J shed 3 bases, with 17 bases lying between them. Repertoires were generated with immunoSEQ multiplex PCR, while TCRdb's copy carries only in-frame clones and drops some. The sample lists about 460,000 clones, around 77% seen once, with more than 10% in the top ten. General study results and limits: The authors expected sequencing depth to affect clonotype sharing among donors. Having only a few donors restricted how much genetic and exposure-history diversity was captured.

A remark on this clone: Its target is unknown.

This sequence joins TRBV7-9 and TRBJ2-7; D gene uncertain. The receptor comes from a woman aged 40 to 55 in good health. Some clones in this sample may be carry-over from other donors' samples. Sequenced material: PBMCs. CDR3 region: CASSKTGYDGYEQYF. Written as DNA, the CDR3 is TGTGCCAGCAGCAAAACGGGCTACGACGGCTACGAGCAGTACTTC.